A single sample is the source of the 4 T cell receptor beta chains below, sequenced in a study of TIL therapy for anti-PD-1-resistant metastatic lung cancer. The libraries were made with immunoSEQ v3. TCRdb's copy holds only in-frame clones and misses some; the assay was immunoSEQ multiplex PCR. This table holds tens of thousands of clones, less than 80% found once. Time point meaning: pre-treatment sample, taken before nivolumab and TIL therapy. The source material was blood, sampled at baseline. These receptors were obtained from a man in his 70s with non-small cell lung cancer.

The chain links TRBV7-8 to TRBJ2-3; possibly TRBD2 for D (6 bases). Trimming removed 5 bases at V and 1 base at J, with 10 bases between. Germline V gives CDR1 SGHVS, CDR2 FQNEAQ. The CDR3 consists of 14 residues. CDR3 sequence: CASSLGGRTDTQYF. The DNA of the CDR3 is TGTGCCAGCAGCCTGGGAGGACGCACAGATACGCAGTATTTT.

The chain carries TRBV7-3 and TRBJ2-2; D is undetermined. This CDR3 has 13 residues. V gave up 5 bases and J gave up 7 bases, with 11 bases separating them. Germline lookup yields CDR1 SGHTA and CDR2 FQGTGA. CDR3 nucleotides: TGTGCCAGCAGCCCCTTCGGTGGCGGGGAGCTGTTTTTT. Translation: CASSPFGGGELFF.

The CDR3 reads CASSLAAQISNQPQHF. The CDR3 DNA follows: TGTGCCAGCAGTTTGGCAGCTCAAATTAGCAATCAGCCCCAGCATTTT. V is TRBV27 and J is TRBJ1-5; D not resolved. Deletions cut 3 bases from V and 0 bases from J, with 12 bases between. The length of the CDR3 is 16 residues. Germline values: CDR1 MNHEY, CDR2 SMNVEV (reference sequence).

In this sample, this clone turned up once. The rearrangement uses TRBV6-5 and TRBJ2-5, with D perhaps TRBD1 (6 bases). CDR3 length: 13 amino acids. V lost 7 bases and J lost 3, with 12 bases in between. Germline V gene sequence: CDR1 MNHEY, CDR2 SVGAGI. CDR3 amino acids: CASTNRVEETQYF. The CDR3 DNA sequence: TGTGCCAGCACCAACAGGGTAGAAGAGACCCAGTACTTC.